The T cell receptor (beta chain) described here comes from a study of T cell responses to AZD1222 COVID-19 vaccine. Across the study: Second-dose timings of about 4 or about 12 weeks were pooled.

The CDR3 consists of 10 residues. Germline CDR1 SQVTM, CDR2 ANQGSEA. This clone was recorded only once. Sequence at one end of the junction differs from germline and may be a read error. Some clones are missing from TCRdb's copy, which holds only in-frame ones; the method was immunoSEQ multiplex PCR. The repertoire includes 150,000 to 200,000 clones, just under 90% of them detected once, and about 6.1% sits in the top ten. The genes are TRBV29-1 and TRBJ2-1; D is uncertain. Sequenced here: peripheral blood, sampled on day 0 of AZD1222 vaccination. This TCR was sampled from an adult in good health. In DNA form, the CDR3 reads TGCAGCGTTGAGCAGGTCCCGTCCCTCTTC. Amino acid sequence: CSVEQVPSLF.